A single sample gave rise to the 6 T cell receptor beta chains below, sequenced in a study of cytomegalovirus exposure and HLA in healthy donors. With 60 Vbeta and 13 Jbeta primers, the PCR was carried out. Data came from immunoSEQ multiplex PCR; TCRdb stores just in-frame clones and leaves some out. This table has 90,000 to 150,000 clones, roughly 14% appearing once. Sequenced material: PBMCs. The receptors shown here come from a woman aged 18-30 years in good health and CMV-seronegative.

J is TRBJ1-6 and V is TRBV6-6; 11 bases align to TRBD1. The CDR3 is 15 amino acids. Germline V lookup: CDR1 MNHNY, CDR2 SVGAGI (reference sequence). After removal of 6 bases from V and 5 bases from J, the junction contained 3 bases not matched to a gene. The CDR3 sequence: CASRGQGGNNSPLHF. The CDR3 region has the DNA TGTGCCAGCAGGGGACAGGGGGGAAATAATTCACCCCTCCACTTT.

The CDR3 bases are TGTGCCGTTACTCCGGGACTCAATTCACCCCTCCACTTT. Encoded protein: CAVTPGLNSPLHF. The chain carries TRBV25-1 and TRBJ1-6; weak D call: TRBD1 (5 bases). Germline CDR1 and CDR2: MGHDK and SYGVNS. This CDR3 is 13 amino acids long. The germline V and J ends were trimmed by 11 bases and 7 bases, with 15 bases remaining between them.

This clone has a handful of counts. The chain combines TRBV29-1 with TRBJ1-1; D is unclear. Trimming cost V 5 bases and J 4 bases, with 17 bases left between them. CDR3 length equals 14 residues. Germline loops: CDR1 SQVTM, CDR2 ANQGSEA. CDR3 DNA: TGCAGCGTTACCCGACCGGGGTTGGGCACTGAAGCTTTCTTT. It codes for CSVTRPGLGTEAFF. Variable domain in full (rest from reference TRBV29-1 and TRBJ1-1): SAVISQKPSRDICQRGTSLTIQCQVDSQVTMMFWYRQQPGQSLTLIATANQGSEATYESGFVIDKFPISRPNLTFSTLTVSNMSPEDSSIYLCSVTRPGLGTEAFFGQGTRLTVV.

There are a few counts of this clone. The V gene is TRBV6-1, the J gene TRBJ1-5, with TRBD1 matching over 7 bases. The CDR3 has 13 amino acids. Germline assignment: CDR1 MNHNS and CDR2 SASEGT. Unmatched junction bases numbered 3, after V lost 5 bases and J lost 5 bases. The CDR3 loop is CASSLTGYQPQHF. CDR3 DNA sequence: TGTGCCAGCAGTTTGACAGGGTATCAGCCCCAGCATTTT.

A few counts support this clone. The DNA of the CDR3 is TGTGCCAGCAGCCCCGACAGAAGCTCCTACGAGCAGTACTTC. Translating it yields CASSPDRSSYEQYF. The chain is built from TRBV13 and TRBJ2-7; possibly TRBD1 for D (5 bases). Germline CDR1 and CDR2: PRHDT and FYEKMQ (reference sequence). The length of the CDR3 is 14 residues. V lost 5 bases and J lost 0, with 11 bases in between.

This clone turned up a few times. The V and J genes are TRBV5-6 and TRBJ1-5; D may be TRBD1 (6 bases). V dropped 0 bases and J dropped 0 bases, with 13 bases sitting between them. This CDR3 is built from 17 residues. Per the germline V gene, CDR1 is SGHDT and CDR2 is YYEEEE. CDR3: CASSLGGGTYSNQPQHF. The DNA for the CDR3 is TGTGCCAGCAGCTTGGGCGGGGGCACCTATAGCAATCAGCCCCAGCATTTT.